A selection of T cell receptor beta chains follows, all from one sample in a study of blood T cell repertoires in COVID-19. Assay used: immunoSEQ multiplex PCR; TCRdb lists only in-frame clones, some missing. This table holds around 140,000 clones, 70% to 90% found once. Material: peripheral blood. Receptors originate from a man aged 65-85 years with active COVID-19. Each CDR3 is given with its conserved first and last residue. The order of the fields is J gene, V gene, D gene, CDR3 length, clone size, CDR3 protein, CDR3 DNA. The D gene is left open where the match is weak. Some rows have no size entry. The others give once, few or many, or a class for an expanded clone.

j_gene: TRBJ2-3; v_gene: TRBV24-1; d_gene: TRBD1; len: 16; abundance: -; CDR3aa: CATSDVTGGSADTQYF; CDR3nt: TGTGCCACCAGTGATGTTACAGGGGGGAGCGCAGATACGCAGTATTTT
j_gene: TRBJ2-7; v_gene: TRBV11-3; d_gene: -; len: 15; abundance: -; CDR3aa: CARRPQGAGPYEQYF; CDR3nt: TGTGCCAGAAGGCCTCAGGGTGCGGGGCCCTACGAGCAGTACTTC
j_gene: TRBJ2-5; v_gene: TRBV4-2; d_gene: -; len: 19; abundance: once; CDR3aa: CASSQGRSAFPVTQETQYF; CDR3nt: TGTGCCAGCAGCCAGGGCCGGTCGGCTTTCCCAGTCACCCAAGAGACCCAGTACTTC
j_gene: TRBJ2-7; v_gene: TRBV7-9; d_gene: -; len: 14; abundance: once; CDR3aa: CASSPPGSSYEQYF; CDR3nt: TGTGCCAGCAGCCCCCCGGGGAGCTCCTACGAGCAGTACTTC
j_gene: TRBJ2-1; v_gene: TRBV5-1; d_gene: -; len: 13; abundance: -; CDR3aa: CASSPGLYNEQFF; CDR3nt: TGCGCCAGCAGCCCCGGACTCTACAATGAGCAGTTCTTC
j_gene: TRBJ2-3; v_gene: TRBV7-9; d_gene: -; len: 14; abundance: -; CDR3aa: CASSLGSHTDTQYF; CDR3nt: TGTGCCAGCAGCTTAGGGTCACACACAGATACGCAGTATTTT
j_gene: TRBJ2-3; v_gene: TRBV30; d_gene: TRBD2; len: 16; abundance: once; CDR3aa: CAWSVGLAGGTDTQYF; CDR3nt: TGTGCCTGGAGTGTTGGGCTAGCGGGGGGCACAGATACGCAGTATTTT
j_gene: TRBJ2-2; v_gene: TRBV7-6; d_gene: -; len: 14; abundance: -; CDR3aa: CASSRGGNTGELFF; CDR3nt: TGTGCCAGCAGCCGAGGGGGGAACACCGGGGAGCTGTTTTTT
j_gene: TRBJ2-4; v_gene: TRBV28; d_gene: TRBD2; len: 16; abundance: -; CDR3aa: CASRASGRGTKNIQYF; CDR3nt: TGTGCCAGCAGGGCTAGCGGGAGGGGGACCAAAAACATTCAGTACTTC
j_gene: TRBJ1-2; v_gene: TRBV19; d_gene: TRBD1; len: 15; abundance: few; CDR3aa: CASSMASRTGRGYTF; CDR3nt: TGTGCCAGTAGTATGGCCAGCCGGACAGGACGGGGCTACACCTTC
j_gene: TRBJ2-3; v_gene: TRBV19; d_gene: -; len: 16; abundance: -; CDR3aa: CASSPLQGVVADTQYF; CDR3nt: TGTGCCAGTAGTCCTCTACAGGGTGTAGTTGCAGATACGCAGTATTTT
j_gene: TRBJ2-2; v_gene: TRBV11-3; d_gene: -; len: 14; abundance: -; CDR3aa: CASSAYRSTGELFF; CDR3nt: TGTGCCAGCAGCGCTTACAGGAGCACCGGGGAGCTGTTTTTT
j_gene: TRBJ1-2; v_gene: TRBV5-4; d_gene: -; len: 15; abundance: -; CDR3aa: CASSTGTMGSYGYTF; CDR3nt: TGTGCCAGCAGTACCGGGACAATGGGAAGCTATGGCTACACCTTC
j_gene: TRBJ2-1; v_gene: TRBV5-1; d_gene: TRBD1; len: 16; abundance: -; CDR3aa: CASSFRTGTGRDEQFF; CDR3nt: TGCGCCAGCAGCTTTCGAACCGGGACAGGGAGAGATGAGCAGTTCTTC
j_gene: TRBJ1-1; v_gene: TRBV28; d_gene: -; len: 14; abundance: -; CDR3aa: CASSPDTRNTEAFF; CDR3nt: TGTGCCAGCAGCCCTGACACCAGGAACACTGAAGCTTTCTTT
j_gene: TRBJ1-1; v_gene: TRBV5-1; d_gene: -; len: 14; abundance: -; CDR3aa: CASKVRQGNTEAFF; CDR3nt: TGCGCCAGCAAGGTTAGGCAGGGGAACACTGAAGCTTTCTTT
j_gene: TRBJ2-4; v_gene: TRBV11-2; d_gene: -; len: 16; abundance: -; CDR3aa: CASSLEPSTAKNIQYF; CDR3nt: TGTGCCAGCAGCTTAGAGCCCTCTACAGCCAAAAACATTCAGTACTTC
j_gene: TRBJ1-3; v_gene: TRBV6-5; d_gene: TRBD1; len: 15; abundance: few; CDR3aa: CASSLAGGLGNTIYF; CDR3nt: TGTGCCAGCAGTCTAGCAGGGGGTCTGGGAAACACCATATATTTT
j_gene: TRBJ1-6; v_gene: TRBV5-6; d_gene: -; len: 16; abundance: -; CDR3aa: CASSHTGIWDNSPLHF; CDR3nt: TGTGCCAGCAGCCATACAGGGATCTGGGATAATTCACCCCTCCACTTT
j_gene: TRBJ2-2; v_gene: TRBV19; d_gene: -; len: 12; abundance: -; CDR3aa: CASSIGPGELFF; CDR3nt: TGTGCCAGTAGTATTGGCCCCGGGGAGCTGTTTTTT
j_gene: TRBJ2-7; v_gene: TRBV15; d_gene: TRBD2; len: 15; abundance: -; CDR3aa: CATSRAGTRAYEQYF; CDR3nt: TGTGCCACCAGCAGGGCCGGGACTAGGGCGTACGAGCAGTACTTC
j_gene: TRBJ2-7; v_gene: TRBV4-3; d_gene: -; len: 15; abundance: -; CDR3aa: CASSRTGTPFYEQYF; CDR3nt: TGCGCCAGCAGCCGAACTGGGACTCCTTTCTACGAGCAGTACTTC
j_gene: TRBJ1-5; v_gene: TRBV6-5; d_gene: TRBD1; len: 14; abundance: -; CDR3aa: CASREDRRARPQHF; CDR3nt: TGTGCCAGCAGAGAGGACAGGCGGGCTCGGCCCCAGCATTTT
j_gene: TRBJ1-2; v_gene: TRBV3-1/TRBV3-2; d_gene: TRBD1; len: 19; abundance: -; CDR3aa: CASSYGPTTGTGDDYGYTF; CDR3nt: TGTGCCAGCAGCTACGGCCCGACCACCGGGACAGGGGACGACTATGGCTACACCTTC
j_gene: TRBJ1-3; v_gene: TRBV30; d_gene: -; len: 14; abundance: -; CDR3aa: CAWSPGGFRNTIYF; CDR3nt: TGTGCCTGGAGCCCGGGGGGCTTTAGAAACACCATATATTTT
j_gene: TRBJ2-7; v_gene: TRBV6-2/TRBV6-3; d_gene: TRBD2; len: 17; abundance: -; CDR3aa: CASSYSLVLAGVDEQYF; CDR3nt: TGTGCCAGCAGTTACTCGCTCGTACTAGCGGGAGTCGACGAGCAGTACTTC
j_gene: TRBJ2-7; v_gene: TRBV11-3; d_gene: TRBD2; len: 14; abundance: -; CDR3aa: CASSRGTSGAEQYF; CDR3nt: TGTGCCAGCAGCCGGGGGACTAGCGGGGCCGAGCAGTACTTC
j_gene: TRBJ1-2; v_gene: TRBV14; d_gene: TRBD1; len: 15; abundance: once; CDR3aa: CASSQAGQGPWGYTF; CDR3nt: TGTGCCAGCAGCCAAGCGGGACAGGGTCCTTGGGGCTACACCTTC
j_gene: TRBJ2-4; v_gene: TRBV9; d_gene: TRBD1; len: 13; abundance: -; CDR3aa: CASSTGQGNIQYF; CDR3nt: TGTGCCAGCAGTACCGGACAGGGAAACATTCAGTACTTC
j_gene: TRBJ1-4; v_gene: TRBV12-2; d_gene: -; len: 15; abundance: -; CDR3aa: CASRLVRGPGEKLFF; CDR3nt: TGTGCAAGTCGCTTAGTGCGGGGTCCCGGTGAAAAACTGTTTTTT
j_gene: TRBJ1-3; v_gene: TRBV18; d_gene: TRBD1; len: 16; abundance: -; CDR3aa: CASSPPGTGLRNTIYF; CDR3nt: TGTGCCAGCTCACCACCCGGGACAGGGTTGAGAAACACCATATATTTT
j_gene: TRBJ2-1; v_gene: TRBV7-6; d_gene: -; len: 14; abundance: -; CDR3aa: CASSLQSGQNEQFF; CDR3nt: TGTGCCAGCAGCTTACAGTCCGGACAGAATGAGCAGTTCTTC
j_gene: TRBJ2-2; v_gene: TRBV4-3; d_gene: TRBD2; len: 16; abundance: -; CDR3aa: CASSLLSGGNTGELFF; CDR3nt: TGCGCCAGCAGCCTCCTCAGCGGGGGGAACACCGGGGAGCTGTTTTTT
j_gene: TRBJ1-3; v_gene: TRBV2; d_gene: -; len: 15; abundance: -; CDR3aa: CASSEEGTLGNTIYF; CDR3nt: TGTGCCAGCAGTGAAGAGGGGACATTGGGAAACACCATATATTTT
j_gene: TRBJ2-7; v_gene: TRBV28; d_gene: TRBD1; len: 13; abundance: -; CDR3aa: CASSKGQAPQQYF; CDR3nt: TGTGCCAGCAGTAAGGGACAGGCCCCACAGCAGTACTTC
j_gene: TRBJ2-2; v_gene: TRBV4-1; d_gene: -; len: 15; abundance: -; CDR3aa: CASSRRLESTGELFF; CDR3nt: TGCGCCAGCAGCCGTAGACTAGAATCCACCGGGGAGCTGTTTTTT
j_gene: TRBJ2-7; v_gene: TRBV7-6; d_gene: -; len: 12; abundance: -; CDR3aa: CASSLTNYEQYF; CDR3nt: TGTGCCAGCAGCCTTACTAATTACGAGCAGTACTTC
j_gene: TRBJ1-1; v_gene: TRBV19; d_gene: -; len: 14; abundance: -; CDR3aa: CASSILDTNTEAFF; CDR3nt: TGTGCCAGTAGTATCCTCGACACGAACACTGAAGCTTTCTTT
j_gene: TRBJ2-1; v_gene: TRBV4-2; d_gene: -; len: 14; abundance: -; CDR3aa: CASSPVGGDNEQFF; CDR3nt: TGTGCCAGCAGCCCCGTCGGAGGGGACAATGAGCAGTTCTTC
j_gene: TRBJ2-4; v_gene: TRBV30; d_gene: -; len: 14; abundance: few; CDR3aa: CAWHTQGTKNIQYF; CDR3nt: TGTGCCTGGCATACCCAGGGGACCAAAAACATTCAGTACTTC
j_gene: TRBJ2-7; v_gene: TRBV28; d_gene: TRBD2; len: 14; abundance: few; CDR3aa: CASSFRGTRYEQYF; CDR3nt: TGTGCCAGCAGTTTCCGCGGGACTAGATACGAGCAGTACTTC
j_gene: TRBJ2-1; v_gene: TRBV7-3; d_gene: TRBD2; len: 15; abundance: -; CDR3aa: CASSPRLAPDNEQFF; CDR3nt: TGTGCCAGCAGCCCCAGACTAGCACCAGACAATGAGCAGTTCTTC
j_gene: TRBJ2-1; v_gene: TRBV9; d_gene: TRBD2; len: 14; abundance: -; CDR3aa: CASSVDPAGVEQFF; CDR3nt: TGTGCCAGCAGCGTAGATCCAGCGGGAGTTGAGCAGTTCTTC
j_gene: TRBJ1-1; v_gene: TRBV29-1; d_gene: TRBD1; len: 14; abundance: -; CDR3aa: CSVEVGTGGTEAFF; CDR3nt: TGCAGCGTTGAAGTAGGGACAGGGGGCACTGAAGCTTTCTTT
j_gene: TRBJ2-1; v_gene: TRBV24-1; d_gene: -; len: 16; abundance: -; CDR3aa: CATSDWDSSSYNEQFF; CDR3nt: TGTGCCACCAGTGATTGGGACTCCAGCTCCTACAATGAGCAGTTCTTC
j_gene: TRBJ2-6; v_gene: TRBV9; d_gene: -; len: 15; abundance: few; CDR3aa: CASSAPRSGANVLTF; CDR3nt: TGTGCCAGCAGCGCCCCCAGATCTGGGGCCAACGTCCTGACTTTC
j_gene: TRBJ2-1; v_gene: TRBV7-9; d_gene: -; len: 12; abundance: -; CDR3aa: CASSHWGGEQFF; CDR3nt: TGTGCCAGCAGCCATTGGGGAGGTGAGCAGTTCTTC
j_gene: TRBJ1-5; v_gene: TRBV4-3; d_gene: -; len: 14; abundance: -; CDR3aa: CASSQEAQGQPQHF; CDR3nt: TGCGCCAGCAGCCAAGAGGCCCAGGGGCAGCCCCAGCATTTT
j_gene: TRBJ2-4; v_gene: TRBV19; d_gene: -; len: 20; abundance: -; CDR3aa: CASSSPPRGRGGRAKNIQYF; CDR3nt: TGTGCCAGTAGTTCCCCCCCGCGGGGTAGGGGGGGTAGGGCCAAAAACATTCAGTACTTC
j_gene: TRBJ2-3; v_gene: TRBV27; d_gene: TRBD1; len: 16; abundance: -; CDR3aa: CASSLGDRAVTDTQYF; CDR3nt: TGTGCCAGCAGTTTAGGGGACAGGGCAGTCACAGATACGCAGTATTTT
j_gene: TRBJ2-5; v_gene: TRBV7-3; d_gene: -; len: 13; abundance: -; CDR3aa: CASSLSGAETQYF; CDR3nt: TGTGCCAGCAGCTTAAGCGGGGCAGAGACCCAGTACTTC
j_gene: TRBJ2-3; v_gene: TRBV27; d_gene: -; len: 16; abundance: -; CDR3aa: CASSLYPGLPRDTQYF; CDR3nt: TGTGCCAGCAGTCTTTACCCGGGACTCCCGAGGGATACGCAGTATTTT
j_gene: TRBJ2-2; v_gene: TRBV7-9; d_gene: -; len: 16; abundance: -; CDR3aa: CASSLVKGGNTGELFF; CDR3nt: TGTGCCAGCAGCTTGGTTAAAGGAGGGAACACCGGGGAGCTGTTTTTT
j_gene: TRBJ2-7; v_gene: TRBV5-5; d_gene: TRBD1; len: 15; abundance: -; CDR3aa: CASSLGRGRVYEQYF; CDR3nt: TGTGCCAGCAGCTTGGGCAGGGGGCGCGTCTACGAGCAGTACTTC
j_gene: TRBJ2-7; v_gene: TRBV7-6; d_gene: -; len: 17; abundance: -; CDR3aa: CASSLETGTPPSYEQYF; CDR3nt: TGTGCCAGCAGCTTAGAGACGGGAACCCCCCCCTCCTACGAGCAGTACTTC
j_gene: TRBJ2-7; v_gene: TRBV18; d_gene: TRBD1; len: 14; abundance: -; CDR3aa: CASSLGTVSYEQYF; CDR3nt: TGTGCCAGCTCACTCGGGACAGTCTCCTACGAGCAGTACTTC